The 6 T cell receptor beta chains below come from one sample, sequenced in a study of T cell clonality in common variable immunodeficiency. Clones were read by immunoSEQ multiplex PCR, and TCRdb kept only the in-frame ones, dropping some. There are about 39,000 clones in the sample, none observed a single time. Sequenced: peripheral blood mononuclear cells. The receptors were gathered from a person aged 18-70 years in good health.

In this sample, this clone turned up many times. Read sequence stops 3 residues before the CDR3 end, and the germline J gene provides the missing end. This chain connects TRBV20-1 to TRBJ1-6, with D unresolved. V lost 0 bases, J lost 7 bases, and 16 bases lay in between. Germline-derived CDR1 and CDR2 are DFQATT and SNEGSKA (reference sequence). The CDR3 runs 16 residues. CDR3 sequence reads: CSARDGQAPPNSPLHF. The covered CDR3 bases are TGCAGTGCTAGAGATGGGCAGGCGCCGCCGAATTCACCC.

Many counts were recorded for this clone. The read terminates 3 residues ahead of where the CDR3 ends, so the germline J gene completes it. The gene calls are TRBV20-1 and TRBJ2-7; 7 nucleotides align to TRBD1. CDR3 length: 12 amino acids. Germline values: CDR1 DFQATT, CDR2 SNEGSKA (reference sequence). The V and J ends lost 6 bases and 2 bases, in that order; junction bases with no gene match: 4. The CDR3 bases that were read are TGCAGTGCAATGGGACAGCCCTACGAG. Residues: CSAMGQPYE. From start to end, the CDR3 is CSAMGQPYEQYF.

This clone was seen many times. The read terminates 3 residues ahead of where the CDR3 ends, so the germline J gene completes it. The rearrangement links TRBV20-1 to TRBJ2-7; tentatively, D is TRBD2 (5 bases). The CDR3 extends over 14 amino acids. V shed 4 bases and J shed 3 bases, with 16 bases lying between them. The germline gives CDR1 DFQATT, CDR2 SNEGSKA (reference sequence). The sequenced part of the CDR3 DNA is TGCAGTGCTATCGGCACTACGGCGGGCTACGAG. Protein: CSAIGTTAGYE. Given in full, the CDR3 is CSAIGTTAGYEQYF.

Many counts were recorded for this clone. The read is 3 residues too short to cover the CDR3 end, so that end is filled in from the germline J gene. The rearrangement links TRBV30 to TRBJ1-6; 7 positions agree with TRBD1. CDR3 length: 13 amino acids. The junction had 5 bases not matched to a gene; V was cut back by 6 bases and J by 6 bases. The germline gives CDR1 GTSNPN, CDR2 SVGIG (reference sequence). CDR3 amino acids: CACRDSGNSPLHF. The DNA read from the CDR3 is TGTGCCTGCCGGGACAGTGGTAATTCACCC.

This clone was counted ten times or more. The CDR3: CASTDRAYEQYF. CDR3 DNA, as far as it was read: TGTGCCAGCACCGACAGGGCCTACGAG. The chain employs TRBV2 and TRBJ2-7; 7 nucleotides match TRBD1. With the read ending 3 residues before the CDR3 end, the germline J gene is used to fill in that end. With 7 bases clipped from V and 2 bases from J, the junction kept 2 bases outside the gene matches. Germline V gene sequence: CDR1 SNHLY, CDR2 FYNNEI. The CDR3 has 12 residues.

This clone showed up many times. The DNA ends 3 residues before the CDR3 does, and the rest of the CDR3 is filled in from the germline J gene. The rearrangement joins TRBV7-2 to TRBJ2-1; 8 positions agree with TRBD1. The V and J ends lost 5 bases and 8 bases, in that order; junction bases with no gene match: 11. The CDR3 contains 15 residues. CDR1 is SGHTA, CDR2 FQGNSA, per germline. This CDR3 is CASSQWTTGVDEQFF. CDR3 bases read: TGTGCCAGCAGCCAATGGACGACAGGGGTCGATGAG.